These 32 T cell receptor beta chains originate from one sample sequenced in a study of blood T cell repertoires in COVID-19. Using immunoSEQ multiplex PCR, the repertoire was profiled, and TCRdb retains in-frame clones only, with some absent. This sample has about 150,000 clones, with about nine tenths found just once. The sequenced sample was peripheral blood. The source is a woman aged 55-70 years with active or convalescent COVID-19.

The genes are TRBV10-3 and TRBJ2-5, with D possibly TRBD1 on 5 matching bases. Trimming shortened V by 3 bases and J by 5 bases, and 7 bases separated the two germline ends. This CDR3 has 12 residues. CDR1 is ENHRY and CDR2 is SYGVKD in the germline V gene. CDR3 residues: CAISDKGETQYF. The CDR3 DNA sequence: TGTGCCATCAGTGACAAGGGGGAGACCCAGTACTTC.

CDR3 bases: TGTGCCAGAAGCTTGTATCTCGCCGTGACGGGGGAGCAGTACTTC. Translated: CARSLYLAVTGEQYF. The chain joins TRBV5-3 to TRBJ2-7; maybe TRBD2 (5 bases). TRBV5-3 belongs to the ORF category, with a function that is uncertain. Trimming took 1 base from V and 7 from J, leaving 18 bases between them. The CDR3 is 15 amino acids.

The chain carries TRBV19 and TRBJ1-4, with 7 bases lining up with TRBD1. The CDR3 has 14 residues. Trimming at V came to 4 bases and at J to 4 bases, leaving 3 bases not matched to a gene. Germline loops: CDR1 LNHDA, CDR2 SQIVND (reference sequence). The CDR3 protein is CASSTGQHNEKLFF. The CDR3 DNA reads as TGTGCCAGTAGTACGGGACAGCATAATGAAAAACTGTTTTTT.

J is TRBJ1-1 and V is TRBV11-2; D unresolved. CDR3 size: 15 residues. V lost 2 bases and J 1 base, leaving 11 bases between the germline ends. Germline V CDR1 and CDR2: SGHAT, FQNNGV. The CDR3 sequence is CASSLQVGANTEAFF. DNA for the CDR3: TGTGCCAGCAGCTTACAGGTCGGTGCGAACACTGAAGCTTTCTTT.

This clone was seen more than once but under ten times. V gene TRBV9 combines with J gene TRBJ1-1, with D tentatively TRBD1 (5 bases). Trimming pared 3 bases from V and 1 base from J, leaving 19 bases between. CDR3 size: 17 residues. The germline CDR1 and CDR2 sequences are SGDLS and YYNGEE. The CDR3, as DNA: TGTGCCAGCAGCGCGACCGGGGGGGTGATAAGGAACACTGAAGCTTTCTTT. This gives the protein CASSATGGVIRNTEAFF.

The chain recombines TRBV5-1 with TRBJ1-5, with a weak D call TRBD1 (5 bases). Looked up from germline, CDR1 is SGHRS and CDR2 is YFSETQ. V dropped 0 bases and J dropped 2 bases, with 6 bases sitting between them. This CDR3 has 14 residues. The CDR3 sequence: CASSLEQGNQPQHF. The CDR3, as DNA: TGCGCCAGCAGCTTGGAACAGGGCAATCAGCCCCAGCATTTT.

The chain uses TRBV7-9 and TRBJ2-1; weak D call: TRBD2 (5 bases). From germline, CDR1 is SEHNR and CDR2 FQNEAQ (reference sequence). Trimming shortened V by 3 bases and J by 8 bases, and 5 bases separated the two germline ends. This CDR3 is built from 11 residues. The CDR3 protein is CASSLEDEQFF. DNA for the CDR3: TGTGCCAGCAGCTTGGAGGATGAGCAGTTCTTC.

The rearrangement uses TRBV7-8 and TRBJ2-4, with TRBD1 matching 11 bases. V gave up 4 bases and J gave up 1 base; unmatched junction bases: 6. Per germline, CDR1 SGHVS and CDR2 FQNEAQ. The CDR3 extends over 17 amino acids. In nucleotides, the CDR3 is TGTGCCAGCAGCTCGGGATGGACAGGGGGCGCCAAAAACATTCAGTACTTC. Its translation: CASSSGWTGGAKNIQYF. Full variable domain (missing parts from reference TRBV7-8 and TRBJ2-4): GAGVSQSPRYKVAKRGQDVALRCDPISGHVSLFWYQQALGQGPEFLTYFQNEAQLDKSGLPSDRFFAERPEGSVSTLKIQRTQQEDSAVYLCASSSGWTGGAKNIQYFGAGTRLSVL.

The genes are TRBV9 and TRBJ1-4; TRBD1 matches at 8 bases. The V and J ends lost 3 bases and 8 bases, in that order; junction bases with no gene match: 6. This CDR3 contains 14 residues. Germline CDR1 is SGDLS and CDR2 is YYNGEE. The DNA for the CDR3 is TGTGCCAGCAGCGCGGGACAGGCTTGGGAAAAACTGTTTTTT. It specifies CASSAGQAWEKLFF.

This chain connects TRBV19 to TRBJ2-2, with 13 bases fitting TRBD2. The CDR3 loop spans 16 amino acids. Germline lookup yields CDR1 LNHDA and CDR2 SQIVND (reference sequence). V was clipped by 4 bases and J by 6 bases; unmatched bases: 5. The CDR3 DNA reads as TGTGCCAGTAGTAAGCTACTAGCGGGGGGGGCCGGGGAGCTGTTTTTT. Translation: CASSKLLAGGAGELFF.

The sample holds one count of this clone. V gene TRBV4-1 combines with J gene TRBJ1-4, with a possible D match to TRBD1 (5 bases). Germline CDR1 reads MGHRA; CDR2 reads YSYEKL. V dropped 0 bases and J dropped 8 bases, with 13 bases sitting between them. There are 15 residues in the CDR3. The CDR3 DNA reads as TGCGCCAGCAGCCAAGATTATGCAGGGCGGGAAAAACTGTTTTTT. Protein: CASSQDYAGREKLFF.

CDR3 in amino acids: CASSPVDRSGTEAFF. The CDR3 nucleotides read TGCGCCAGCAGCCCAGTAGACAGGTCCGGCACTGAAGCTTTCTTT. This chain connects TRBV4-3 to TRBJ1-1; D may be TRBD1 (6 bases). Deletions cut 4 bases from V and 4 bases from J, with 16 bases between. Germline V CDR1 and CDR2: LGHNA, YSLEER. CDR3 size: 15 residues.

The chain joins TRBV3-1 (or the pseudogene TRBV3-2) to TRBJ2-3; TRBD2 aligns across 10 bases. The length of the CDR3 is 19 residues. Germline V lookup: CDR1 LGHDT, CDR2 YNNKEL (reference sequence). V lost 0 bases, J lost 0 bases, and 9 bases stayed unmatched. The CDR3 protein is CASSQEVASGGRSTDTQYF. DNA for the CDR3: TGTGCCAGCAGCCAAGAGGTGGCTAGCGGGGGCCGTAGCACAGATACGCAGTATTTT.

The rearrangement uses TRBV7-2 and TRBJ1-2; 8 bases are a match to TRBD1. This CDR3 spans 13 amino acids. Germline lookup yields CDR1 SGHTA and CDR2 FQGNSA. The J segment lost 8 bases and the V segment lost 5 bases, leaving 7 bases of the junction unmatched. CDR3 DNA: TGTGCCAGCAGCCGCGGACAGGGCGAGGGCTACACCTTC. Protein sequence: CASSRGQGEGYTF.

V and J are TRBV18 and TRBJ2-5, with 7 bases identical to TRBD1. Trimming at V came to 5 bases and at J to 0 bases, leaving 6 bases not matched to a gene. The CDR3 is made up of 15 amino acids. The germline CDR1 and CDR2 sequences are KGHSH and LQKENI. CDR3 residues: CASSVQGQYQETQYF. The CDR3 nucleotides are TGTGCCAGCTCAGTACAGGGGCAGTACCAAGAGACCCAGTACTTC. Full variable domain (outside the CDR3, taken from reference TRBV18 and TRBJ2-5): NAGVMQNPRHLVRRRGQEARLRCSPMKGHSHVYWYRQLPEEGLKFMVYLQKENIIDESGMPKERFSAEFPKEGPSILRIQQVVRGDSAAYFCASSVQGQYQETQYFGPGTRLLVL.

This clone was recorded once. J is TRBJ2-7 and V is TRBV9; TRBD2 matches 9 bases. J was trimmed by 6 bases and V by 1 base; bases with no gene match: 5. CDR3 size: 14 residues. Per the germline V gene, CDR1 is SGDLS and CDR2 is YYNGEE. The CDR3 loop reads CASSVLGTSLEQYF. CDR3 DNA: TGTGCCAGCAGCGTACTAGGGACTAGCCTCGAGCAGTACTTC. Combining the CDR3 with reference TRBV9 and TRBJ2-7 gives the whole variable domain DSGVTQTPKHLITATGQRVTLRCSPRSGDLSVYWYQQSLDQGLQFLIQYYNGEERAKGNILERFSAQQFPDLHSELNLSSLELGDSALYFCASSVLGTSLEQYFGPGTRLTVT.

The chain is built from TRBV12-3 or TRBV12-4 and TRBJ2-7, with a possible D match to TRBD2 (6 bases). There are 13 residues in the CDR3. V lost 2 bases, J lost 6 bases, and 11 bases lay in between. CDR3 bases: TGTGCCAGCAGTTTATTGGCTAGCGCCGAGCAGTACTTC. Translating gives CASSLLASAEQYF.

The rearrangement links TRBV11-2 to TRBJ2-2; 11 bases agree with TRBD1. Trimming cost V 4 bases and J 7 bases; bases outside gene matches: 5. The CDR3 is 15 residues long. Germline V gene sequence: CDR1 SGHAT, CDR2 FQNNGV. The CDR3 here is CASSSGQGVIGELFF. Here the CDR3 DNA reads TGTGCCAGCAGCTCGGGACAGGGGGTTATCGGGGAGCTGTTTTTT.

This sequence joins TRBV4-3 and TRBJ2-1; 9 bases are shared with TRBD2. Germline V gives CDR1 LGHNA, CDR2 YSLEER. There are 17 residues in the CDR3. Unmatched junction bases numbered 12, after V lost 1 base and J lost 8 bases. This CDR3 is CASSQVLGGGAFDEQFF. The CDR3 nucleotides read TGCGCCAGCAGCCAAGTGTTAGGCGGGGGGGCCTTTGATGAGCAGTTCTTC.

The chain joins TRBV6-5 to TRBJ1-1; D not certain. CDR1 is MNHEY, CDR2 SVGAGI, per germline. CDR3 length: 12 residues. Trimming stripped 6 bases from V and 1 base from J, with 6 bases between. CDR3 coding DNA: TGTGCCAGCAGGACACCGAACACTGAAGCTTTCTTT. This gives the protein CASRTPNTEAFF.

CDR3 sequence reads: CSASDRERAFF. The CDR3 nucleotides read TGCAGTGCTTCTGACAGGGAGCGGGCTTTCTTT. V and J are TRBV20-1 and TRBJ1-1; 7 nucleotides line up with TRBD1. This CDR3 contains 11 residues. Germline-derived CDR1 and CDR2 are DFQATT and SNEGSKA (reference sequence). Losses at the gene ends were 5 bases for V and 11 bases for J; bases not matched to a gene: 8.

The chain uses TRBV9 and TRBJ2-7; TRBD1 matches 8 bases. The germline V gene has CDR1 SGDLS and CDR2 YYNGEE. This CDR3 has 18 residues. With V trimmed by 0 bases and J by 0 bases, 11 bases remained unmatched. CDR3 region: CASSVGLADRDASYEQYF. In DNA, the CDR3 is TGTGCCAGCAGCGTAGGTCTGGCGGACAGGGACGCCTCCTACGAGCAGTACTTC.

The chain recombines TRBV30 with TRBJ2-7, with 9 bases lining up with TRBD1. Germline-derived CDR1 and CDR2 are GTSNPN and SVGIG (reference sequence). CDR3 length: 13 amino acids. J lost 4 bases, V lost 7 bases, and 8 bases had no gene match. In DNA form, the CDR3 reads TGTGCCTTGGAACAGGGGGCTGGATACGAGCAGTACTTC. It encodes CALEQGAGYEQYF.

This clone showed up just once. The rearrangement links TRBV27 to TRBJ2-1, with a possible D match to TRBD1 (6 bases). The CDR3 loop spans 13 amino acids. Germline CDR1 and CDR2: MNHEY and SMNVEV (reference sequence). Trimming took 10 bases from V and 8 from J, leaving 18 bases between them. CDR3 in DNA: TGTGCCACCCACGACCATGGGGGCGATGAGCAGTTCTTC. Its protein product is CATHDHGGDEQFF.

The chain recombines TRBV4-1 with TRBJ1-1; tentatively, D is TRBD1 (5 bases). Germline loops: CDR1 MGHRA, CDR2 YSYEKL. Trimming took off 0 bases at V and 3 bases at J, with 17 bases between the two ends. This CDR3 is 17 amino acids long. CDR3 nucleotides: TGCGCCAGCAGCCAAGAATGGCGGGGGTGGGAACACACTGAAGCTTTCTTT. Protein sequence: CASSQEWRGWEHTEAFF.

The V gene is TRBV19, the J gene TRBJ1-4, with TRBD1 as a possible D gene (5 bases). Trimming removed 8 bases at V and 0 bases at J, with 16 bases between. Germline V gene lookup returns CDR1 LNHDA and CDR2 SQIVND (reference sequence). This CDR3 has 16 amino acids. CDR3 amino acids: CASGKDRLATNEKLFF. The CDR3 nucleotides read TGTGCCAGTGGAAAAGACAGACTTGCAACTAATGAAAAACTGTTTTTT.

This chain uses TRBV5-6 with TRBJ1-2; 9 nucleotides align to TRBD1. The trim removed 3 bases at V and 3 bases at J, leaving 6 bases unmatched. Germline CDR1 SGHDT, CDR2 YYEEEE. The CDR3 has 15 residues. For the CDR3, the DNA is TGTGCCAGCAGCTCACAGGGGGCGGATTACTATGGCTACACCTTC. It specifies CASSSQGADYYGYTF.

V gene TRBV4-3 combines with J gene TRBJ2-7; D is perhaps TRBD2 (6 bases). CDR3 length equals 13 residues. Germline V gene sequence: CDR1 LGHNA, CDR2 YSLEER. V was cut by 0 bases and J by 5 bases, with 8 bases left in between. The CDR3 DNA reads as TGCGCCAGCAGCCAAGAGGAGGGAGACGAGCAGTACTTC. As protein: CASSQEEGDEQYF.

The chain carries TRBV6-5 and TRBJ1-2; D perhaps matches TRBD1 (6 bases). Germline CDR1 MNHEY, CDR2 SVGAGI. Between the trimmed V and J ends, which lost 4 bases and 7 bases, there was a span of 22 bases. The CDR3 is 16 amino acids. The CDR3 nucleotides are TGTGCCAGCAGTTCCCCAGGGGAACCCTCCAGGCGTGGCTACACCTTC. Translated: CASSSPGEPSRRGYTF.

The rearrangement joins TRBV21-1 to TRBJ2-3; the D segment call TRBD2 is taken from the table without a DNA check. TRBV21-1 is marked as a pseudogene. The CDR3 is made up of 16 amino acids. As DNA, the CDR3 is TGTGCCAGCAGCAAAAGAAGTGACTTTCAAGGAGATACGCAGTATTTT. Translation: CASSKRSDFQGDTQYF.

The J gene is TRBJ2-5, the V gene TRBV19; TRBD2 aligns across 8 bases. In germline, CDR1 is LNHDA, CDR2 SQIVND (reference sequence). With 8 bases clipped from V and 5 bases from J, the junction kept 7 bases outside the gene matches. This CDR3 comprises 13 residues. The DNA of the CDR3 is TGTGCCAGTGGGCCGGGACTAGGGGAGACCCAGTACTTC. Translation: CASGPGLGETQYF.

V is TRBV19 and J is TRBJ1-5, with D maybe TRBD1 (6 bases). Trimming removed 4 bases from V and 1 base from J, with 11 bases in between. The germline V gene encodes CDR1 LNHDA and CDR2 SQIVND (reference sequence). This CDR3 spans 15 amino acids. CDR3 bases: TGTGCCAGTAGTACAACAGGGTTAAGCAATCAGCCCCAGCATTTT. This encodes CASSTTGLSNQPQHF.